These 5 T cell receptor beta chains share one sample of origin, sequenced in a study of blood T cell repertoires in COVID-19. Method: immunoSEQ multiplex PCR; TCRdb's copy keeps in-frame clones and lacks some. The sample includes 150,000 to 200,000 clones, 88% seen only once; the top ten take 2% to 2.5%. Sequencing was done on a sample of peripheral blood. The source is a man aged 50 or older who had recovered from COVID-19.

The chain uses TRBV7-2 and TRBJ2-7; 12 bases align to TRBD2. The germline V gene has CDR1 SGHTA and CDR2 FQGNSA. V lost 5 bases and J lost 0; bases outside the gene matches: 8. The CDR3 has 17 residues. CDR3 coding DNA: TGTGCCAGCAGCACCTCCTCTAGCGGGAGGGCCTCCTACGAGCAGTACTTC. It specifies CASSTSSSGRASYEQYF.

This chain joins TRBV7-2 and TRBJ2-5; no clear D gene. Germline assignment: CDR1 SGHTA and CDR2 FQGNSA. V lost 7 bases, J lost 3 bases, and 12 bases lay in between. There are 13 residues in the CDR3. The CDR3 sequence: CASNSPPKETQYF. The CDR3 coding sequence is TGTGCCAGCAACAGTCCTCCTAAAGAGACCCAGTACTTC.

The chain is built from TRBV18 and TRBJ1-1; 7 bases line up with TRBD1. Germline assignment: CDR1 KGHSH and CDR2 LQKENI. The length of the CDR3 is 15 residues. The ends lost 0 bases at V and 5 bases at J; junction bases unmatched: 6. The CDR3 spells CASSPPTGMRTEAFF. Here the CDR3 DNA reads TGTGCCAGCTCACCACCGACAGGGATGAGGACTGAAGCTTTCTTT.

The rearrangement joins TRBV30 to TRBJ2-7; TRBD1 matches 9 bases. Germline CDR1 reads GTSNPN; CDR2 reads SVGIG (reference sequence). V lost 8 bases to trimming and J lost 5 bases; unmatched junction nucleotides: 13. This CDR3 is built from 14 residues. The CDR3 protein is CAGDPGTGTNEQYF. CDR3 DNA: TGTGCCGGAGATCCCGGGACAGGGACCAACGAGCAGTACTTC.

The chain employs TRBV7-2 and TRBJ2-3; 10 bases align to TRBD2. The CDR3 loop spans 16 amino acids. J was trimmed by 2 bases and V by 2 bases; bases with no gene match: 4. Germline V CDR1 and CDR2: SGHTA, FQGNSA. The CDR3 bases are TGTGCCAGCAGCTTAACTAGCGGGGCCTACACAGATACGCAGTATTTT. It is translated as CASSLTSGAYTDTQYF.